The 22 T cell receptor beta chains in this list originate from one sample, sequenced in a study of OX40 agonist ivuxolimab in advanced cancers. Profiled with immunoSEQ multiplex PCR; TCRdb holds only in-frame clones, not every one. The data contain around 6,000 clones, around 84% of them singletons. The source material was CD4+ or CD8+ T cells sorted from blood, sampled in a trial of the OX40 agonist ivuxolimab. These receptors all come from an adult with an advanced solid tumor such as melanoma, head and neck, liver or kidney cancer.

This sequence joins TRBV5-6 and TRBJ1-1, with 7 bases that match TRBD1. The ends lost 4 bases at V and 2 bases at J; junction bases unmatched: 20. Germline V gene lookup returns CDR1 SGHDT and CDR2 YYEEEE. The CDR3 spans 19 residues. CDR3 sequence (DNA): TGTGCCAGCAGCGCAGCCCCTTGGACAGGAGAAGGAAGCAACACTGAAGCTTTCTTT. Its translation: CASSAAPWTGEGSNTEAFF.

This chain links TRBV6-5 with TRBJ2-7; 7 nucleotides agree with TRBD2. The germline CDR1 and CDR2 sequences are MNHEY and SVGAGI. The J segment lost 2 bases and the V segment lost 5 bases, leaving 6 bases of the junction unmatched. The CDR3 length is 14 residues. CDR3 region: CASSREGETYEQYF. In DNA, the CDR3 is TGTGCCAGCAGTAGGGAGGGAGAAACCTACGAGCAGTACTTC.

There are a few counts of this clone. J is TRBJ2-3 and V is TRBV29-1; D remains ambiguous. V was shortened by 4 bases and J by 0 bases, with 11 bases between the two germline ends. From germline, CDR1 is SQVTM and CDR2 ANQGSEA. The CDR3 sequence is 14 residues long. The chain's CDR3 is CSVVREVSTDTQYF. CDR3 sequence (DNA): TGCAGCGTTGTTCGTGAGGTCAGCACAGATACGCAGTATTTT.

The chain carries TRBV6-1 and TRBJ2-2, with 8 nucleotides matching TRBD2. This CDR3 contains 15 residues. Germline-derived CDR1 and CDR2 are MNHNS and SASEGT. J was trimmed by 4 bases and V by 4 bases; bases with no gene match: 5. The CDR3 nucleotides are TGTGCCAGCAGTGTGGGACTAGGTATCACCGGGGAGCTGTTTTTT. Protein sequence: CASSVGLGITGELFF.

The chain combines TRBV28 with TRBJ1-2, with no clear D. Germline values: CDR1 MDHEN, CDR2 SYDVKM. Trimming left V 7 bases short and J 2 bases short, with 8 bases between. The CDR3 has 12 amino acids. In DNA form, the CDR3 reads TGTGCCAGCAATGGGGAGAACTATGGCTACACCTTC. It translates to CASNGENYGYTF.

The rearrangement joins TRBV21-1 to TRBJ2-1. TRBV21-1 counts as a pseudogene. The CDR3 is 15 residues long. The CDR3 loop is CASSGLHHSDNEQFF. The CDR3 region has the DNA TGTGCCAGCAGTGGGTTACACCATTCCGACAATGAGCAGTTCTTC.

The rearrangement joins TRBV9 to TRBJ2-2; a weak D match, TRBD2 (7 bases). CDR3 length: 15 amino acids. Trimming took off 3 bases at V and 5 bases at J, with 14 bases between the two ends. Germline-derived CDR1 and CDR2 are SGDLS and YYNGEE. The CDR3 DNA reads TGTGCCAGCAGCGCCCCAGGGGAGGGGACCGGGGAGCTGTTTTTT. Its translation is CASSAPGEGTGELFF.

This clone was seen only once. The chain couples TRBV28 to TRBJ1-1, with a possible D match to TRBD1 (5 bases). Per the germline V gene, CDR1 is MDHEN and CDR2 is SYDVKM. This CDR3 is built from 15 residues. With 3 bases removed from V and 5 bases from J, the gap between germline ends came to 16 bases. The CDR3 nucleotides are TGTGCCAGCAGTTTGGGGCACCCCGGGGGGACTGAAGCTTTCTTT. Encoded protein: CASSLGHPGGTEAFF.

This clone was observed a few times. The chain combines TRBV11-2 with TRBJ2-3, with a tentative D call TRBD2 (5 bases). The CDR3 spans 12 residues. From germline, CDR1 is SGHAT and CDR2 FQNNGV. V dropped 7 bases and J dropped 6 bases, with 11 bases sitting between them. CDR3 loop: CASTSRRDTQYF. The CDR3 DNA reads as TGTGCCAGCACCTCGAGGAGGGATACGCAGTATTTT.

J is TRBJ2-3 and V is TRBV19; 7 positions agree with TRBD2. J lost 3 bases, V lost 1 base, and 19 bases had no gene match. The length of the CDR3 is 20 residues. Looked up from germline, CDR1 is LNHDA and CDR2 is SQIVND (reference sequence). For the CDR3, the DNA is TGTGCCAGTAGTATAGGCCCTCCCGCCCGCCTAGCGGAAAATACAGATACGCAGTATTTT. Protein: CASSIGPPARLAENTDTQYF.

This chain uses TRBV11-2 with TRBJ1-4; D is undetermined. This CDR3 is 14 amino acids long. With 11 bases removed from V and 7 bases from J, the gap between germline ends came to 20 bases. Germline V gives CDR1 SGHAT, CDR2 FQNNGV. DNA for the CDR3: TGTGCCCCCCCGTCTTACAAGGGCGTTGAAAAACTGTTTTTT. It codes for CAPPSYKGVEKLFF.

The chain is built from TRBV5-1 and TRBJ2-7, with 12 bases fitting TRBD2. The CDR3 covers 16 residues. Per the germline V gene, CDR1 is SGHRS and CDR2 is YFSETQ. J was trimmed by 7 bases and V by 1 base; bases with no gene match: 9. This CDR3 is CASSLTPSGGAYEQYF. As DNA, the CDR3 is TGCGCCAGCAGCTTGACTCCTAGCGGGGGGGCTTATGAGCAGTACTTC.

This chain connects TRBV7-9 to TRBJ1-6; perhaps TRBD1 as D (6 bases). The CDR3 has 19 amino acids. Germline V gene data show CDR1 as SEHNR and CDR2 as FQNEAQ (reference sequence). Trimming removed 0 bases at V and 0 bases at J, with 15 bases between. For the CDR3, the DNA is TGTGCCAGCAGCTTAGCGCTCGGTCAGGGGAGCTCCTATAATTCACCCCTCCACTTT. Its translation: CASSLALGQGSSYNSPLHF.

The chain uses TRBV11-2 and TRBJ2-3; a weak D match, TRBD2 (7 bases). The V end was cut by 5 bases, the J end by 4 bases, with 16 bases between. The CDR3 has 15 amino acids. Germline values: CDR1 SGHAT, CDR2 FQNNGV. CDR3 DNA: TGTGCCAGCAGCCTACTAGCCGGGGGGCCAGATACGCAGTATTTT. Its translation is CASSLLAGGPDTQYF.

This chain joins TRBV13 and TRBJ1-5, with 8 bases that match TRBD1. With V trimmed by 0 bases and J by 2 bases, 6 bases remained unmatched. Germline CDR1 reads PRHDT; CDR2 reads FYEKMQ (reference sequence). The CDR3 totals 17 residues. Here the CDR3 reads CASSLGGQAPGNQPQHF. In nucleotides, the CDR3 is TGTGCCAGCAGCTTAGGGGGACAGGCCCCTGGCAATCAGCCCCAGCATTTT.

J is TRBJ2-5 and V is TRBV19; 13 bases match TRBD2. Germline-derived CDR1 and CDR2 are LNHDA and SQIVND (reference sequence). Losses at the gene ends were 6 bases for V and 5 bases for J; bases not matched to a gene: 3. The CDR3 runs to 14 residues. The CDR3 here is CASSGLAGAETQYF. The CDR3 region has the DNA TGTGCCAGTAGCGGACTAGCGGGAGCTGAGACCCAGTACTTC.

This sequence joins TRBV9 and TRBJ2-5; 7 bases match TRBD2. The ends lost 4 bases at V and 3 bases at J; junction bases unmatched: 9. CDR1 SGDLS and CDR2 YYNGEE come from the germline V gene. The CDR3 is 15 residues long. CDR3 nucleotides: TGTGCCAGCAGCCTAAGTGGACTAGGTAAAGAGACCCAGTACTTC. It encodes CASSLSGLGKETQYF. Supplemented by reference TRBV9 and TRBJ2-5, the full variable domain reads DSGVTQTPKHLITATGQRVTLRCSPRSGDLSVYWYQQSLDQGLQFLIQYYNGEERAKGNILERFSAQQFPDLHSELNLSSLELGDSALYFCASSLSGLGKETQYFGPGTRLLVL.

This clone was seen just once. The V gene is TRBV2, the J gene TRBJ1-1; 10 bases fit TRBD1. CDR3 length: 13 amino acids. Germline loops: CDR1 SNHLY, CDR2 FYNNEI. The junction had 3 bases not matched to a gene; V was cut back by 8 bases and J by 3 bases. CDR3 protein: CASRDRGHTEAFF. CDR3 DNA: TGTGCCAGCCGGGACAGGGGCCACACTGAAGCTTTCTTT.

The chain uses TRBV7-9 and TRBJ2-1, with 7 bases identical to TRBD2. From germline, CDR1 is SEHNR and CDR2 FQNEAQ (reference sequence). The CDR3 runs to 14 residues. V lost 1 base to trimming and J lost 9 bases; unmatched junction nucleotides: 6. CDR3 loop: CASSLVAGEGEQFF. CDR3 bases: TGTGCCAGCAGCTTAGTTGCGGGAGAGGGTGAGCAGTTCTTC.

The chain recombines TRBV7-3 with TRBJ2-1; D is undetermined. V was shortened by 0 bases and J by 9 bases, with 18 bases between the two germline ends. The V gene's germline CDR1 is SGHTA and CDR2 FQGTGA. This CDR3 is 16 amino acids long. This chain's CDR3 is CASSLTPGSDNGEQFF. The CDR3 coding sequence is TGTGCCAGCAGCTTAACTCCCGGGTCCGACAATGGTGAGCAGTTCTTC.

The CDR3 nucleotides read TGCGCCAGCAGCTTGGCCAGAGCGGGGGGTTCCTACGAGCAGTACTTC. Translating it yields CASSLARAGGSYEQYF. The rearrangement uses TRBV5-1 and TRBJ2-7; 9 bases line up with TRBD2. There are 16 residues in the CDR3. Losses at the gene ends were 0 bases for V and 1 base for J; bases not matched to a gene: 5. CDR1 is SGHRS and CDR2 is YFSETQ in the germline V gene.

This chain joins TRBV7-9 and TRBJ1-2, with D maybe TRBD1 (5 bases). The V gene lost 5 bases and the J gene lost 7 bases, with 14 bases spanning the gap. Germline CDR1 is SEHNR and CDR2 is FQNEAQ (reference sequence). The CDR3 spans 13 residues. CDR3 loop: CASSRGGSFGYTF. The CDR3 nucleotides read TGTGCCAGCAGCCGCGGGGGGAGCTTTGGCTACACCTTC.